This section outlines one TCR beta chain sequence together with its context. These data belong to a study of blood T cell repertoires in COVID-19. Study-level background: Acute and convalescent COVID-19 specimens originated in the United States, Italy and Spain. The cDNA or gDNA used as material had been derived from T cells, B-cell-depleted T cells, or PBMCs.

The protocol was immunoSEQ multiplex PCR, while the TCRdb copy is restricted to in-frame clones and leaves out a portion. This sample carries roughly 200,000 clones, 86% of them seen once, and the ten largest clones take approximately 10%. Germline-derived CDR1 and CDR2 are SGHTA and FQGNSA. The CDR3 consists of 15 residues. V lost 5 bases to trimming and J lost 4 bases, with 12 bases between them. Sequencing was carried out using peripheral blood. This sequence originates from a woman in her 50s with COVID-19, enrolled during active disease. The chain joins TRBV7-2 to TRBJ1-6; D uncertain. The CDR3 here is CASSLTSRYNSPLHF. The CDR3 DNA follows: TGTGCCAGCAGCCTCACATCAAGATATAATTCACCCCTCCACTTT. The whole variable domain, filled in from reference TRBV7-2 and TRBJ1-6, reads GAGVSQSPSNKVTEKGKDVELRCDPISGHTALYWYRQSLGQGLEFLIYFQGNSAPDKSGLPSDRFSAERTGGSVSTLTIQRTQQEDSAVYLCASSLTSRYNSPLHFGNGTRLTVT.